This is a list of T cell receptor beta chains from one sample in a study of vaccination effects on CD4 cells after COVID-19. The data were produced by immunoSEQ multiplex PCR, yet TCRdb's version contains in-frame clones alone and is incomplete. There are 50,000 to 75,000 clones in the sample; 81% occur only once, and roughly 2.7% lies in the top ten. For these TCRs, the target antigens are not known. The sequencing used CD4+ T cells from PBMCs cultured with HCoV-229E spike peptides, collected before COVID-19 vaccination. These receptor sequences come from a human donor who received a COVID-19 vaccine. The CDR3 runs from the conserved cysteine through the conserved F or W. The order of the fields is D gene, V gene, J gene, clone size, CDR3 protein, CDR3 DNA. A D gene is named only where the DNA matches it firmly. For some rows the clone size is stated as once, few or many, or as a class when expanded; others skip it.

-	TRBV12-5	TRBJ1-1	-	CASGLGHGDTEAFF	TGTGCTAGTGGTTTGGGACACGGAGACACTGAAGCTTTCTTT
-	TRBV12-5	TRBJ1-3	-	CASGRSASGNTIYF	TGTGCTAGTGGCAGGTCTGCCTCTGGAAACACCATATATTTT
TRBD1	TRBV5-3	TRBJ2-2	-	CARSLQGASSGELFF	TGTGCCAGAAGCTTACAGGGGGCTAGTTCCGGGGAGCTGTTTTTT
-	TRBV19	TRBJ1-5	-	CASSIGASGQPQHF	TGTGCCAGTAGTATTGGGGCCTCGGGACAGCCCCAGCATTTT
-	TRBV5-6	TRBJ1-5	-	CASSKAGTPHQPQHF	TGTGCCAGCAGCAAGGCCGGGACCCCCCATCAGCCCCAGCATTTT
-	TRBV6-2/TRBV6-3	TRBJ2-3	-	CASSYGYRTDTQYF	TGTGCCAGCAGTTACGGCTACCGCACAGATACGCAGTATTTT
-	TRBV3-1/TRBV3-2	TRBJ2-3	-	CASSQEQITDTQYF	TGTGCCAGCAGCCAAGAGCAGATCACAGATACGCAGTATTTT
-	TRBV30	TRBJ2-1	-	CAWSVGTGPYNEQFF	TGTGCCTGGAGTGTGGGAACAGGGCCCTACAATGAGCAGTTCTTC
-	TRBV10-3	TRBJ2-1	-	CAISTGNPNNNEQFF	TGTGCCATCAGCACCGGGAACCCAAATAACAATGAGCAGTTCTTC
-	TRBV3-1/TRBV3-2	TRBJ1-5	-	CASSLRGGDQPQHF	TGTGCCAGCAGCCTAAGGGGGGGCGATCAGCCCCAGCATTTT
-	TRBV5-1	TRBJ1-1	-	CASSLDRNTEAFF	TGCGCCAGCAGCTTGGACAGGAACACTGAAGCTTTCTTT
TRBD1	TRBV11-2	TRBJ2-1	-	CASSLGPGTGHNEQFF	TGTGCCAGCAGCTTAGGTCCCGGGACAGGACACAATGAGCAGTTCTTC
TRBD1	TRBV29-1	TRBJ2-4	-	CSVYRDRGRPGAKNIQYF	TGCAGCGTTTACCGGGACAGGGGCCGTCCGGGGGCCAAAAACATTCAGTACTTC
TRBD1	TRBV24-1	TRBJ2-3	-	CATSDQGTGWTDTQYF	TGTGCCACCAGTGATCAGGGGACAGGGTGGACAGATACGCAGTATTTT
-	TRBV29-1	TRBJ2-6	-	CSVEVFSGAEGANVLTF	TGCAGCGTTGAAGTTTTCTCAGGGGCTGAAGGGGCCAACGTCCTGACTTTC
-	TRBV6-2/TRBV6-3	TRBJ1-1	-	CASSPIYNTEAFF	TGTGCCAGCAGTCCCATTTACAACACTGAAGCTTTCTTT
TRBD1	TRBV11-2	TRBJ2-5	-	CASSPRTGGETQYF	TGTGCCAGCAGCCCCAGGACAGGGGGCGAGACCCAGTACTTC
-	TRBV6-5	TRBJ1-2	-	CASRGGAGRDYGYTF	TGTGCCAGCAGGGGGGGGGCAGGAAGAGACTATGGCTACACCTTC
-	TRBV11-2	TRBJ2-3	-	CASSPSGQDTDTQYF	TGTGCCAGCAGCCCAAGCGGTCAAGACACAGATACGCAGTATTTT
-	TRBV9	TRBJ1-6	few	CASSLQDSSYNSPLHF	TGTGCCAGCAGCTTACAAGACAGCTCCTATAATTCACCCCTCCACTTT
-	TRBV4-1	TRBJ1-5	-	CASSPYLNQPQHF	TGCGCCAGCAGCCCCTACCTAAATCAGCCCCAGCATTTT
-	TRBV30	TRBJ1-4	-	CAWSVQINEKLFF	TGTGCCTGGAGTGTACAAATTAATGAAAAACTGTTTTTT
TRBD2	TRBV7-9	TRBJ2-3	-	CASSEAGVADTQYF	TGTGCCAGCAGTGAAGCGGGGGTCGCAGATACGCAGTATTTT
-	TRBV6-5	TRBJ1-5	-	CATSRGVWGNQPQHF	TGTGCCACTAGCCGGGGGGTTTGGGGCAATCAGCCCCAGCATTTT
-	TRBV7-2	TRBJ2-5	-	CASSPGLRKETQYF	TGTGCCAGCAGCCCGGGACTCCGAAAAGAGACCCAGTACTTC
-	TRBV19	TRBJ2-3	-	CASRGRLSTDTQYF	TGTGCCAGTAGAGGGAGGCTTAGCACAGATACGCAGTATTTT
TRBD2	TRBV7-2	TRBJ2-2	-	CASSSSGDARGELFF	TGTGCCAGCAGCTCTAGCGGGGATGCAAGGGGGGAGCTGTTTTTT
-	TRBV19	TRBJ1-3	-	CASSAPFKGVGNTIYF	TGTGCCAGTAGTGCACCCTTCAAGGGCGTTGGAAACACCATATATTTT
TRBD1	TRBV2	TRBJ1-4	-	CASILQGAGDEKLFF	TGTGCCAGCATTTTACAGGGGGCAGGGGATGAAAAACTGTTTTTT
-	TRBV9	TRBJ1-2	-	CASSVGQGNYGYTF	TGTGCCAGCAGCGTAGGGCAGGGGAACTATGGCTACACCTTC
-	TRBV6-2/TRBV6-3	TRBJ2-5	-	CASSTDWSKQETQYF	TGTGCCAGCAGTACCGACTGGTCCAAACAAGAGACCCAGTACTTC
-	TRBV6-2/TRBV6-3	TRBJ1-5	-	CASSYSGAREGQPQHF	TGTGCCAGCAGTTACTCCGGGGCCAGGGAAGGTCAGCCCCAGCATTTT
TRBD2	TRBV2	TRBJ2-3	once	CASRISGGTTDTQYF	TGTGCCAGCAGAATTAGCGGGGGGACGACAGATACGCAGTATTTT
-	TRBV6-1	TRBJ2-2	-	CASSGDAGSVVDTGELFF	TGTGCCAGCAGTGGGGATGCAGGGAGCGTTGTGGACACCGGGGAGCTGTTTTTT
-	TRBV5-1	TRBJ2-2	-	CASSLALNTGELFF	TGCGCCAGCAGCTTGGCATTGAACACCGGGGAGCTGTTTTTT
-	TRBV5-1	TRBJ2-5	-	CASSSSKIGGFQETQYF	TGCGCCAGCAGCTCCTCTAAGATCGGGGGTTTCCAAGAGACCCAGTACTTC
-	TRBV4-1	TRBJ1-2	-	CASSTGTELPNYGYTF	TGCGCCAGCAGCACCGGGACTGAGCTTCCTAACTATGGCTACACCTTC
-	TRBV5-4	TRBJ2-4	-	CASSPSRGENIQYF	TGTGCCAGCAGCCCATCCAGGGGGGAAAACATTCAGTACTTC
-	TRBV19	TRBJ1-4	-	CASSIRSGQSNEKLFF	TGTGCCAGTAGTATAAGGTCAGGACAGAGTAATGAAAAACTGTTTTTT
TRBD2	TRBV7-8	TRBJ2-5	-	CASSTRTVTSGGRETQYF	TGTGCCAGCAGCACGCGGACTGTGACTAGCGGGGGGAGGGAGACCCAGTACTTC
-	TRBV28	TRBJ2-5	-	CASSFPTGLYRGTQYF	TGTGCCAGCAGTTTCCCGACAGGACTTTACCGAGGGACCCAGTACTTC
-	TRBV5-1	TRBJ2-5	-	CASSSPISGQETQYF	TGCGCCAGCAGCTCCCCAATTAGCGGCCAAGAGACCCAGTACTTC
TRBD1	TRBV7-9	TRBJ2-3	once	CASSLQGAGDTQYF	TGTGCCAGCAGCCTACAGGGGGCCGGAGATACGCAGTATTTT
-	TRBV19	TRBJ1-1	-	CASSPDRDRSYEAFF	TGTGCCAGTAGTCCGGATAGAGACAGATCTTATGAAGCTTTCTTT
TRBD1	TRBV7-2	TRBJ1-1	-	CASSSRQGSEAFF	TGTGCCAGCAGCTCCCGACAGGGATCTGAAGCTTTCTTT
-	TRBV11-1	TRBJ1-6	-	CASSPGTAIDSPLHF	TGTGCCAGCAGCCCCGGGACCGCAATAGATTCACCCCTCCACTTT
TRBD1	TRBV15	TRBJ1-6	-	CATSRDRGDSPLHF	TGTGCCACCAGCAGAGACAGGGGGGATTCACCCCTCCACTTT
-	TRBV5-1	TRBJ2-1	-	CASSPQIGGSYNEQFF	TGCGCCAGCAGCCCGCAGATCGGGGGCTCCTACAATGAGCAGTTCTTC
TRBD1	TRBV7-9	TRBJ2-5	-	CASSPRDRGREETQYF	TGTGCCAGCAGCCCCCGGGACAGGGGGCGCGAAGAGACCCAGTACTTC